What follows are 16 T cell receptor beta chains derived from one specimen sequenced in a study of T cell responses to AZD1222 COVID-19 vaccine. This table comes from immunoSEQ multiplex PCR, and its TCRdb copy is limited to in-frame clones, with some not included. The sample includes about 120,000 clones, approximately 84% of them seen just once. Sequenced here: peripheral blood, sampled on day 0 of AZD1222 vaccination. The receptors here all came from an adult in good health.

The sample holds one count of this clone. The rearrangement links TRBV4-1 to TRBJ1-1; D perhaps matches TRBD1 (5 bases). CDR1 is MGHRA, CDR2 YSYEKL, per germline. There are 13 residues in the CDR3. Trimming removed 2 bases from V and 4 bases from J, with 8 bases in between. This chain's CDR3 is CASSQKGSTEAFF. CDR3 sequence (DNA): TGCGCCAGCAGCCAAAAGGGGAGCACTGAAGCTTTCTTT.

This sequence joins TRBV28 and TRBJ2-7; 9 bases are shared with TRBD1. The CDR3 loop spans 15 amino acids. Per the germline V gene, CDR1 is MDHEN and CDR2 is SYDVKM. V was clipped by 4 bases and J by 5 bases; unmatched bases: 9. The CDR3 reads CASSYRGPMIHEQYF. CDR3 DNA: TGTGCCAGCAGTTACAGGGGGCCTATGATCCACGAGCAGTACTTC.

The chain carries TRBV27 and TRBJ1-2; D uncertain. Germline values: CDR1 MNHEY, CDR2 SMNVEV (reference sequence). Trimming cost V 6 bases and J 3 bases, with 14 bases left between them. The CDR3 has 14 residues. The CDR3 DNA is TGTGCCAGCAGCCCGTCGGGAGGACACTATGGCTACACCTTC. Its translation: CASSPSGGHYGYTF.

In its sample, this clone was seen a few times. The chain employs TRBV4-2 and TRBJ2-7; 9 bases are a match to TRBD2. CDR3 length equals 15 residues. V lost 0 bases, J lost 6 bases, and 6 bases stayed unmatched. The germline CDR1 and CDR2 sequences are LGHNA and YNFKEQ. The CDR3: CASSQDLAGVSEQYF. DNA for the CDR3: TGTGCCAGCAGCCAAGATTTAGCGGGAGTGAGCGAGCAGTACTTC.

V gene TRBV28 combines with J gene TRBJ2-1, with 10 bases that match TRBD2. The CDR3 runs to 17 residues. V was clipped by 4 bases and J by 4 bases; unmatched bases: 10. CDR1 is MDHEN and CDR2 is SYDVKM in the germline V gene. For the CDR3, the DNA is TGTGCCAGCAGTTCCGATAGCGGGAGGCTTCCATACAATGAGCAGTTCTTC. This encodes CASSSDSGRLPYNEQFF.

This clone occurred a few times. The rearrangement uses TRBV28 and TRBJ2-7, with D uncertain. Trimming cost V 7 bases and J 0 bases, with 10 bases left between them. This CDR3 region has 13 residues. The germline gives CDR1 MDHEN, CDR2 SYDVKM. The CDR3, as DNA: TGTGCCAGCAAGGAACACTCCTCCTACGAGCAGTACTTC. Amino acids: CASKEHSSYEQYF.

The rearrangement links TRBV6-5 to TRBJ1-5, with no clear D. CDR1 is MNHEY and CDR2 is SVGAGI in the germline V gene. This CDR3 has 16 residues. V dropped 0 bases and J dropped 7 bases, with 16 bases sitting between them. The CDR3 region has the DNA TGTGCCAGCAGTTACTCGAATAGAGGGATTCGACAGCCCCAGCATTTT. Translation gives CASSYSNRGIRQPQHF.

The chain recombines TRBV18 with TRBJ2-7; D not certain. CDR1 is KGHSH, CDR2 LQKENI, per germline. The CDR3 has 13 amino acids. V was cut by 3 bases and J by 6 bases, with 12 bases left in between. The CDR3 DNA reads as TGTGCCAGCTCACCCGGGCCTTCTGGCGAGCAGTACTTC. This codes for CASSPGPSGEQYF.

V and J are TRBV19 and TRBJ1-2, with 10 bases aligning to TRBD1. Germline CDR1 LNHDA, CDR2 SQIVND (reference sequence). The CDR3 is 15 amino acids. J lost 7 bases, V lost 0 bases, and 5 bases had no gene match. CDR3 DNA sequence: TGTGCCAGTAGTATAGATGGACAGGGGGTATCTGGCTACACCTTC. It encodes CASSIDGQGVSGYTF.

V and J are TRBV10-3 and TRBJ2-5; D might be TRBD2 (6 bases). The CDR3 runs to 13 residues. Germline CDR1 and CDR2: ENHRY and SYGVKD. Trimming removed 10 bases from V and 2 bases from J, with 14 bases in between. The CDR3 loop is CATSRDSQETQYF. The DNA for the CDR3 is TGTGCCACTTCGAGGGACTCACAAGAGACCCAGTACTTC.

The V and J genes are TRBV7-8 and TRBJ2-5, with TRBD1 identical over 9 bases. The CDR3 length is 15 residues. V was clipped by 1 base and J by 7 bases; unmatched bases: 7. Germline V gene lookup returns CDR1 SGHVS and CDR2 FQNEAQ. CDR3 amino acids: CASSLGGQGPGTQYF. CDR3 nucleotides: TGTGCCAGCAGCTTAGGGGGACAGGGCCCCGGGACCCAGTACTTC.

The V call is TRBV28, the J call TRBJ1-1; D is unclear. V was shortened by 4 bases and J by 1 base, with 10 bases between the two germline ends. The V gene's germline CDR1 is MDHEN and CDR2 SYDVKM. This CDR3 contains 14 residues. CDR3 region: CASSSRITNTEAFF. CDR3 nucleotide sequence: TGTGCCAGCAGTTCCCGGATAACGAACACTGAAGCTTTCTTT.

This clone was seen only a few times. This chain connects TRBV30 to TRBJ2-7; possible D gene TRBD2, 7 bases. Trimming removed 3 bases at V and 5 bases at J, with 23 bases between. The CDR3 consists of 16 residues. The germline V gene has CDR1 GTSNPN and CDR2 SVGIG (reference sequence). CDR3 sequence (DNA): TGTGCCTGGAGCCAACCGGGGGCCCCGGGAGGCAACGAGCAGTACTTC. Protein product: CAWSQPGAPGGNEQYF.

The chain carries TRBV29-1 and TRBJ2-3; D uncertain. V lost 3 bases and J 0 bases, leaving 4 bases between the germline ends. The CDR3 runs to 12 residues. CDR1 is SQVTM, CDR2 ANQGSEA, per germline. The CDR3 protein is CSVEPSTDTQYF. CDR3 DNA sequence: TGCAGCGTTGAGCCTAGCACAGATACGCAGTATTTT.

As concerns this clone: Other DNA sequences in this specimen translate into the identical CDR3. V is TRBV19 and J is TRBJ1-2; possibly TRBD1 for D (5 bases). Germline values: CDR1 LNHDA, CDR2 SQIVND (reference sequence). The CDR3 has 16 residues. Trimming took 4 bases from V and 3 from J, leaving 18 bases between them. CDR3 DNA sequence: TGTGCCAGTAGTACTTCTCGGAGAGGGGACCACTATGGCTACACCTTC. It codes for CASSTSRRGDHYGYTF. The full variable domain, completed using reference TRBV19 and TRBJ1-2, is DGGITQSPKYLFRKEGQNVTLSCEQNLNHDAMYWYRQDPGQGLRLIYYSQIVNDFQKGDIAEGYSVSREKKESFPLTVTSAQKNPTAFYLCASSTSRRGDHYGYTFGSGTRLTVV.

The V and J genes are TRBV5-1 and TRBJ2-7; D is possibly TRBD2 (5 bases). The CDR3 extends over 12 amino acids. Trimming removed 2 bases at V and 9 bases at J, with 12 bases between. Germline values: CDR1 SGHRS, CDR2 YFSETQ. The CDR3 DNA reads TGCGCCAGCAGCTTTGGAGGAACCGGGCAGTACTTC. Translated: CASSFGGTGQYF. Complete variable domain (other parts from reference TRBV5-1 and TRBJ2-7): KAGVTQTPRYLIKTRGQQVTLSCSPISGHRSVSWYQQTPGQGLQFLFEYFSETQRNKGNFPGRFSGRQFSNSRSEMNVSTLELGDSALYLCASSFGGTGQYFGPGTRLTVT.